These 15 T cell receptor beta chains were sequenced from one sample in a study of blood T cell repertoires in COVID-19. TCRdb's table, derived via immunoSEQ multiplex PCR, lists solely in-frame clones and lacks some. Seen here are roughly 200,000 clones, over 80% observed once, and the top ten hold about 7%. The sequencing sample was made of peripheral blood. These receptor sequences come from a woman aged 40 to 50 with COVID-19, enrolled during active disease.

V is TRBV10-1 and J is TRBJ2-7; D is perhaps TRBD1 (6 bases). The V end was cut by 2 bases, the J end by 2 bases, with 10 bases between. Germline CDR1 reads WNHNN; CDR2 reads SYGVQD (reference sequence). This CDR3 is 14 amino acids long. The CDR3 nucleotides read TGCGCCAGCAGTGAGGCAGGGGTTACCTACGAGCAGTACTTC. Translating gives CASSEAGVTYEQYF.

The J gene is TRBJ1-2, the V gene TRBV6-5, with unresolved D. The CDR3 runs to 16 residues. V gave up 3 bases and J gave up 2 bases, with 16 bases separating them. Germline-derived CDR1 and CDR2 are MNHEY and SVGAGI. The CDR3 spells CASSYSSRVINYGYTF. The DNA for the CDR3 is TGTGCCAGCAGTTATTCCTCCCGGGTCATCAACTATGGCTACACCTTC.

The chain combines TRBV7-9 with TRBJ1-2; D unclear. This CDR3 spans 13 amino acids. Germline-derived CDR1 and CDR2 are SEHNR and FQNEAQ (reference sequence). V gave up 2 bases and J gave up 5 bases, with 9 bases separating them. The CDR3: CASSLPVTYGYTF. CDR3 coding DNA: TGTGCCAGCAGCTTACCGGTAACTTATGGCTACACCTTC.

The CDR3 spells CASSIDLDRSVFF. The CDR3 DNA is TGTGCCAGTAGTATAGATCTAGACCGGTCGGTGTTTTTT. The V and J genes are TRBV19 and TRBJ1-4; D gene uncertain. Germline loops: CDR1 LNHDA, CDR2 SQIVND (reference sequence). This CDR3 comprises 13 residues. V was trimmed by 0 bases and J by 15 bases, leaving 14 bases between them. Full variable domain (outside the CDR3, taken from reference TRBV19 and TRBJ1-4): DGGITQSPKYLFRKEGQNVTLSCEQNLNHDAMYWYRQDPGQGLRLIYYSQIVNDFQKGDIAEGYSVSREKKESFPLTVTSAQKNPTAFYLCASSIDLDRSVFFGSGTQLSVL.

The chain is built from TRBV12-3 or TRBV12-4 and TRBJ1-1, with 8 positions matching TRBD1. V lost 5 bases and J lost 6; bases outside the gene matches: 2. The CDR3 spans 12 residues. The CDR3 sequence is CASSKDRAEAFF. CDR3 in DNA: TGTGCCAGCAGTAAGGACAGGGCTGAAGCTTTCTTT.

The chain uses TRBV3-1 (or the pseudogene TRBV3-2) and TRBJ1-6, with 7 bases lining up with TRBD1. Germline lookup yields CDR1 LGHDT and CDR2 YNNKEL (reference sequence). V lost 4 bases, J lost 6 bases, and 0 bases stayed unmatched. The CDR3 has 13 amino acids. CDR3 amino acids: CASSRQGNSPLHF. DNA for the CDR3: TGTGCCAGCAGCCGACAGGGTAATTCACCCCTCCACTTT.

The rearrangement links TRBV10-1 to TRBJ1-2; the match to TRBD1 covers 9 bases. Trimming took 5 bases from V and 5 from J; bases not matched to a gene: 3. The CDR3 length is 13 residues. In germline, CDR1 is WNHNN, CDR2 SYGVQD (reference sequence). CDR3 nucleotide sequence: TGCGCCAGCAGTTCAGACAGGGGGTATGGCTACACCTTC. This gives the protein CASSSDRGYGYTF.

This chain joins TRBV28 and TRBJ1-5; a possible D gene is TRBD1 (6 bases). Between the trimmed V and J ends, which lost 7 bases and 7 bases, there was a span of 20 bases. CDR3 size: 15 residues. Germline V gives CDR1 MDHEN, CDR2 SYDVKM. The CDR3 DNA follows: TGTGCCAGCACTTCCACGGAGGTTAGGGGGCAGCCCCAGCATTTT. This sequence encodes CASTSTEVRGQPQHF.

V gene TRBV28 combines with J gene TRBJ1-2; 7 bases line up with TRBD1. Unmatched junction bases numbered 8, after V lost 5 bases and J lost 2 bases. This CDR3 contains 15 residues. Looked up from germline, CDR1 is MDHEN and CDR2 is SYDVKM. In DNA form, the CDR3 reads TGTGCCAGCAGTCCCGCCCTCAGGGGGAACTATGGCTACACCTTC. It specifies CASSPALRGNYGYTF.

This sequence joins TRBV7-3 and TRBJ1-1, with 11 bases fitting TRBD1. V shed 5 bases and J 4 bases; nucleotides not matched to a gene: 12. Looked up from germline, CDR1 is SGHTA and CDR2 is FQGTGA. The CDR3 extends over 17 amino acids. This CDR3 reads CASSPRSPGTGGTEAFF. The CDR3 DNA reads TGTGCCAGCAGCCCTCGATCTCCCGGGACAGGGGGCACTGAAGCTTTCTTT.

V gene TRBV18 combines with J gene TRBJ1-6; D is perhaps TRBD1 (5 bases). V shed 6 bases and J shed 7 bases, with 10 bases lying between them. Germline V gives CDR1 KGHSH, CDR2 LQKENI. The CDR3 consists of 13 residues. CDR3 region: CASSPGHNSPLHF. The DNA for the CDR3 is TGTGCCAGCTCCCCTGGACACAATTCACCCCTCCACTTT.

This sequence joins TRBV28 and TRBJ1-2; 9 nucleotides line up with TRBD1. The V and J ends lost 6 bases and 4 bases, in that order; junction bases with no gene match: 6. Germline CDR1 and CDR2: MDHEN and SYDVKM. The CDR3 runs 14 residues. CDR3 amino acids: CASSTGTGFYGYTF. The CDR3 nucleotides read TGTGCCAGCAGCACCGGGACAGGGTTCTATGGCTACACCTTC.

This clone was recorded only once. The chain employs TRBV19 and TRBJ2-1; 9 nucleotides line up with TRBD2. The CDR3 is 13 residues long. The V and J ends lost 6 bases and 6 bases, in that order; junction bases with no gene match: 3. CDR1 is LNHDA and CDR2 is SQIVND in the germline V gene (reference sequence). The CDR3 loop is CASRPTSGNEQFF. The CDR3 DNA reads TGTGCCAGTAGGCCGACTAGCGGCAATGAGCAGTTCTTC.

The J gene is TRBJ2-7, the V gene TRBV11-3, with TRBD2 as a possible D gene (5 bases). The V gene lost 4 bases and the J gene lost 0 bases, with 7 bases spanning the gap. Germline-derived CDR1 and CDR2 are SGHNT and YENEEA. The CDR3 spans 13 residues. CDR3 sequence: CASSSRGSYEQYF. CDR3 DNA sequence: TGTGCCAGCAGCTCCCGGGGCTCCTACGAGCAGTACTTC.

V and J are TRBV3-1 (or the pseudogene TRBV3-2) and TRBJ2-2; 10 positions agree with TRBD2. Germline CDR1 reads LGHDT; CDR2 reads YNNKEL (reference sequence). The J segment lost 9 bases and the V segment lost 1 base, leaving 8 bases of the junction unmatched. This CDR3 has 16 amino acids. CDR3 bases: TGTGCCAGCAGCCAAGGGCTAGCGGGAGTTTCTAGGGAGCTGTTTTTT. It is translated as CASSQGLAGVSRELFF.